These 32 T cell receptor beta chains originate from one sample sequenced in a study of cytomegalovirus exposure and HLA in healthy donors. It was with 60 Vbeta and 13 Jbeta primers that the PCR ran. Assay: immunoSEQ multiplex PCR; the TCRdb copy retains only in-frame clones and omits some. The sample carries more than 150,000 clones, roughly 75% recorded once. The sequenced sample was PBMCs. The receptor set was obtained from a woman between 35 and 50 years old in good health and CMV-seropositive.

This chain uses TRBV6-5 with TRBJ2-1; 7 nucleotides align to TRBD2. The trim removed 0 bases at V and 10 bases at J, leaving 6 bases unmatched. This CDR3 region has 14 residues. The germline V gene encodes CDR1 MNHEY and CDR2 SVGAGI. The CDR3: CASSYSMAGVEQFF. As DNA, the CDR3 is TGTGCCAGCAGTTACTCGATGGCGGGAGTAGAGCAGTTCTTC.

The rearrangement links TRBV7-9 to TRBJ1-5; TRBD1 might be the D (6 bases). The CDR3 totals 14 residues. V dropped 3 bases and J dropped 10 bases, with 16 bases sitting between them. Germline V CDR1 and CDR2: SEHNR, FQNEAQ (reference sequence). In DNA form, the CDR3 reads TGTGCCAGCAGCTTCTCAGGACAGCCCCAACCCCAGCATTTT. Its protein is CASSFSGQPQPQHF.

This chain links TRBV19 with TRBJ2-3; 8 nucleotides match TRBD2. The CDR3 has 16 residues. The J segment lost 5 bases and the V segment lost 1 base, leaving 8 bases of the junction unmatched. Germline CDR1 is LNHDA and CDR2 is SQIVND (reference sequence). The CDR3 nucleotides read TGTGCCAGTAGTATAGCGGGTAGCGGGAATGAAGATACGCAGTATTTT. Translating it yields CASSIAGSGNEDTQYF.

As to this clone: At one boundary the junction diverges from the germline segment, which might be a read error. The same CDR3 arises from other DNA sequences in this sample as well. This CDR3 reads CASSRLTGDSPGELFF. The CDR3 DNA sequence: TGCGCCAGTAGCCGGCTGACAGGGGATTCCCCCGGGGAGCTGTTTTTT. V usage is TRBV4-3 and J usage is TRBJ2-2; TRBD1 agrees at 8 bases. Germline V gene lookup returns CDR1 LGHNA and CDR2 YSLEER. The CDR3 is 16 amino acids.

This clone was seen only once. The genes are TRBV7-8 and TRBJ1-5; 8 nucleotides line up with TRBD1. Germline CDR1 and CDR2: SGHVS and FQNEAQ. The trim removed 8 bases at V and 11 bases at J, leaving 8 bases unmatched. The CDR3 covers 12 residues. The CDR3 loop reads CASGKDRAAQHF. The CDR3 bases are TGTGCCAGCGGGAAGGACAGGGCAGCCCAGCATTTT.

V is TRBV9 and J is TRBJ1-5; a possible D gene is TRBD1 (5 bases). Germline V CDR1 and CDR2: SGDLS, YYNGEE. The V end lost 4 bases, the J end lost 5 bases, and 10 bases lay between the germline ends. The CDR3 spans 13 residues. The CDR3 nucleotides read TGTGCCAGCAGCATAGCGGGGGATCAGCCCCAGCATTTT. This encodes CASSIAGDQPQHF.

The rearrangement joins TRBV6-6 to TRBJ1-3, with 7 bases matching TRBD1. V lost 5 bases to trimming and J lost 4 bases; unmatched junction nucleotides: 5. This CDR3 has 14 amino acids. CDR1 MNHNY and CDR2 SVGAGI come from the germline V gene (reference sequence). CDR3 DNA: TGTGCCAGCAGTGCGACAGGGACGGGAAACACCATATATTTT. Its translation is CASSATGTGNTIYF.

The chain has TRBV10-3 and TRBJ1-5; the match to TRBD1 covers 12 bases. This CDR3 region has 17 residues. Germline CDR1 and CDR2: ENHRY and SYGVKD. V lost 0 bases, J lost 5 bases, and 5 bases stayed unmatched. The CDR3 DNA reads as TGTGCCATCAGTGAGTCCGGCGGGACAGGGGGCGATCAGCCCCAGCATTTT. Its protein product is CAISESGGTGGDQPQHF.

The chain links TRBV21-1 to TRBJ2-3; TRBD1, the D gene given by the table, was not confirmed from the DNA. TRBV21-1 is a known pseudogene. This CDR3 spans 16 amino acids. CDR3 protein: CASSKISPSGTDTQYF. In DNA, the CDR3 is TGTGCCAGCAGCAAAATCAGTCCATCTGGCACAGATACGCAGTATTTT.

This clone was seen a few times. V gene TRBV6-4 combines with J gene TRBJ2-1; 8 bases are a match to TRBD2. CDR1 and CDR2 from the germline V gene are MRHNA and SNTAGT. V shed 4 bases and J 9 bases; nucleotides not matched to a gene: 8. This CDR3 contains 14 residues. The CDR3 here is CASSVDSGISEQFF. The CDR3 coding sequence is TGTGCCAGCAGTGTTGATAGCGGGATTAGTGAGCAGTTCTTC.

J is TRBJ2-3 and V is TRBV10-3, with 8 positions matching TRBD2. The CDR3 length is 14 residues. The V gene end was trimmed by 7 bases and the J gene end by 5 bases; junction bases not matched to a gene: 8. Germline V gene lookup returns CDR1 ENHRY and CDR2 SYGVKD. The CDR3 DNA reads TGTGCCATCAAAGACGGGAGGGCCAAAGATACGCAGTATTTT. Translation gives CAIKDGRAKDTQYF.

This rearrangement joins TRBV5-1 to TRBJ1-1; D is ambiguous. Trimming cost V 0 bases and J 5 bases, with 11 bases left between them. The CDR3 spans 14 residues. The germline V gene has CDR1 SGHRS and CDR2 YFSETQ. CDR3 DNA sequence: TGCGCCAGCAGCTTGGGGGGTGGAGGGACTGAAGCTTTCTTT. It codes for CASSLGGGGTEAFF.

A few counts support this clone. The V gene is TRBV19, the J gene TRBJ1-1; tentatively, D is TRBD1 (5 bases). V lost 1 base and J 1 base, leaving 10 bases between the germline ends. This CDR3 is built from 15 residues. Germline loops: CDR1 LNHDA, CDR2 SQIVND (reference sequence). The chain's CDR3 is CASSIAGGANTEAFF. The CDR3 coding sequence is TGTGCCAGTAGTATAGCAGGAGGGGCGAACACTGAAGCTTTCTTT.

In its sample, this clone was seen a few times. The chain uses TRBV5-4 and TRBJ2-1, with TRBD2 identical over 9 bases. This CDR3 has 16 residues. CDR1 is SGHNT, CDR2 YYREEE, per germline (reference sequence). V was clipped by 4 bases and J by 7 bases; unmatched bases: 12. The CDR3 loop is CASSNLAGEGRNEQFF. The CDR3, as DNA: TGTGCCAGCAGCAATTTAGCGGGAGAGGGCCGTAATGAGCAGTTCTTC.

CDR3 protein: CASLQLGVSYEQYF. Here the CDR3 DNA reads TGTGCCAGCTTACAGCTCGGGGTATCCTACGAGCAGTACTTC. The chain has TRBV2 and TRBJ2-7; D may be TRBD2 (5 bases). The ends were cut back, 8 bases at V and 1 base at J, with 15 bases in the middle. In germline, CDR1 is SNHLY, CDR2 FYNNEI. The CDR3 contains 14 residues.

This clone appeared a few times. The V and J genes are TRBV7-2 and TRBJ1-5, with 8 bases fitting TRBD1. The CDR3 length is 14 residues. Trimming removed 5 bases from V and 10 bases from J; junction bases left unmatched: 10. The germline V gene has CDR1 SGHTA and CDR2 FQGNSA. For the CDR3, the DNA is TGTGCCAGCAGCACCCGACAGGGGTCTCGTCCCCAGCATTTT. Residues: CASSTRQGSRPQHF.

The chain joins TRBV7-3 to TRBJ2-1, with TRBD1 as a possible D gene (6 bases). Germline V gene sequence: CDR1 SGHTA, CDR2 FQGTGA. The CDR3 extends over 17 amino acids. With 11 bases removed from V and 2 bases from J, the gap between germline ends came to 25 bases. The CDR3 sequence is CASPRTVRDGPYNEQFF. The CDR3 DNA follows: TGTGCCTCCCCAAGGACAGTACGTGATGGCCCCTACAATGAGCAGTTCTTC. Supplemented by reference TRBV7-3 and TRBJ2-1, the full variable domain reads GAGVSQTPSNKVTEKGKYVELRCDPISGHTALYWYRQSLGQGPEFLIYFQGTGAADDSGLPNDRFFAVRPEGSVSTLKIQRTERGDSAVYLCASPRTVRDGPYNEQFFGPGTRLTVL.

This clone turned up a few times. This chain links TRBV30 with TRBJ1-2; D might be TRBD1 (6 bases). The CDR3 runs to 17 residues. V lost 4 bases, J lost 4 bases, and 25 bases lay in between. Per the germline V gene, CDR1 is GTSNPN and CDR2 is SVGIG (reference sequence). The CDR3 reads CAWTTRGRSGGVYGYTF. In DNA, the CDR3 is TGTGCCTGGACCACCAGGGGCCGTTCGGGGGGAGTCTATGGCTACACCTTC.

The chain is built from TRBV7-2 and TRBJ2-2; D might be TRBD2 (7 bases). The CDR3 is made up of 15 amino acids. Between the trimmed V and J ends, which lost 2 bases and 2 bases, there was a span of 9 bases. Germline V lookup: CDR1 SGHTA, CDR2 FQGNSA. The CDR3 region has the DNA TGTGCCAGCAGCTTAAGCGGGACAAACACCGGGGAGCTGTTTTTT. As protein: CASSLSGTNTGELFF.

V usage is TRBV10-1 and J usage is TRBJ2-1; 7 nucleotides align to TRBD1. Germline CDR1 WNHNN, CDR2 SYGVQD (reference sequence). The CDR3 sequence is 15 residues long. The V segment lost 4 bases and the J segment 9 bases; nucleotides outside the gene matches: 12. The CDR3 DNA reads as TGCGCCAGCAGTGGGAGGACAGGTATTACCTTTGAGCAGTTCTTC. Its translation is CASSGRTGITFEQFF.

The chain recombines TRBV18 with TRBJ2-1; perhaps TRBD2 as D (6 bases). The CDR3 consists of 14 residues. Trimming removed 3 bases at V and 6 bases at J, with 12 bases between. From germline, CDR1 is KGHSH and CDR2 LQKENI. The CDR3 sequence is CASSPSGTFNEQFF. CDR3 sequence (DNA): TGTGCCAGCTCACCTTCCGGGACTTTCAATGAGCAGTTCTTC.

This clone was detected a few times. The genes are TRBV2 and TRBJ1-1; 9 nucleotides align to TRBD1. The ends lost 7 bases at V and 6 bases at J; junction bases unmatched: 6. Per germline, CDR1 SNHLY and CDR2 FYNNEI. The CDR3 covers 13 residues. The CDR3 is CASMGQGIAEAFF. The CDR3 bases are TGTGCCAGCATGGGACAGGGTATCGCTGAAGCTTTCTTT.

A few counts support this clone. The rearrangement joins TRBV4-1 to TRBJ2-7, with TRBD2 matching over 8 bases. V was clipped by 0 bases and J by 2 bases; unmatched bases: 12. The germline V gene has CDR1 MGHRA and CDR2 YSYEKL. This CDR3 contains 18 residues. As DNA, the CDR3 is TGCGCCAGCAGCCAAGAGTTAAGTTGGGTAGCGGGGACCTACGAGCAGTACTTC. Protein product: CASSQELSWVAGTYEQYF.

The chain recombines TRBV5-4 with TRBJ2-1; possibly TRBD1 for D (6 bases). The CDR3 runs 14 residues. Germline V gene lookup returns CDR1 SGHNT and CDR2 YYREEE (reference sequence). With 2 bases removed from V and 1 base from J, the gap between germline ends came to 7 bases. The DNA for the CDR3 is TGTGCCAGCAGCTTAGGGGGTTCCTACAATGAGCAGTTCTTC. Translation gives CASSLGGSYNEQFF.

The CDR3 is CASSQGWDTGSSYEQYF. In DNA form, the CDR3 reads TGTGCCAGCAGCCAAGGCTGGGATACGGGGAGCTCCTACGAGCAGTACTTC. The V call is TRBV4-2, the J call TRBJ2-7, with D possibly being TRBD2 (5 bases). Trimming shortened V by 1 base and J by 0 bases, and 16 bases separated the two germline ends. The CDR3 is made up of 17 amino acids. Looked up from germline, CDR1 is LGHNA and CDR2 is YNFKEQ.

The rearrangement links TRBV9 to TRBJ2-5, with 9 bases lining up with TRBD1. CDR3 size: 15 residues. V lost 2 bases to trimming and J lost 5 bases; unmatched junction nucleotides: 7. Germline lookup yields CDR1 SGDLS and CDR2 YYNGEE. The CDR3 DNA is TGTGCCAGCAGCGTGATGGGACAGGGCACGGAGACCCAGTACTTC. This encodes CASSVMGQGTETQYF.

For the CDR3, the DNA is TGTGCCAGCAGGACGACAGGGTCCGTTAACTATGGCTACACCTTC. Translated, it gives CASRTTGSVNYGYTF. The rearrangement joins TRBV28 to TRBJ1-2, with 7 bases that match TRBD1. V shed 6 bases, J shed 1 base, and the junction held 8 bases outside the gene matches. The CDR3 extends over 15 amino acids. Germline assignment: CDR1 MDHEN and CDR2 SYDVKM.

The chain links TRBV29-1 to TRBJ1-3; 8 positions agree with TRBD1. V was pared by 7 bases and J by 4 bases, with 9 bases of the junction left unmatched. The CDR3 totals 14 residues. Germline CDR1 and CDR2: SQVTM and ANQGSEA. This chain's CDR3 is CSASSGTGGNTIYF. CDR3 nucleotide sequence: TGCAGCGCGTCCTCCGGGACAGGCGGAAACACCATATATTTT.

The rearrangement links TRBV19 to TRBJ2-3; 7 bases are a match to TRBD1. CDR3 length: 15 residues. CDR1 LNHDA and CDR2 SQIVND come from the germline V gene (reference sequence). Losses at the gene ends were 8 bases for V and 1 base for J; bases not matched to a gene: 9. In DNA form, the CDR3 reads TGTGCCAGTGGTGCCGACAGGGCTCGCACAGATACGCAGTATTTT. Translation gives CASGADRARTDTQYF.

The CDR3 loop reads CASSSTGGGYGYTF. The CDR3 coding sequence is TGTGCCAGCAGCTCGACAGGGGGCGGCTATGGCTACACCTTC. The gene calls are TRBV7-2 and TRBJ1-2; TRBD1 matches 10 bases. The CDR3 sequence is 14 residues long. Per the germline V gene, CDR1 is SGHTA and CDR2 is FQGNSA. The V and J ends lost 4 bases and 4 bases, in that order; junction bases with no gene match: 3.

This rearrangement joins TRBV19 to TRBJ2-3; 7 bases map to TRBD2. CDR1 and CDR2 from the germline V gene are LNHDA and SQIVND (reference sequence). V lost 10 bases and J lost 7; bases outside the gene matches: 23. The CDR3 runs to 17 residues. The CDR3, as DNA: TGTGCCACTTCCCCGAGGAGGAGGGAGGGCCTTCGGTATACGCAGTATTTT. It yields the protein CATSPRRREGLRYTQYF.

The gene calls are TRBV25-1 and TRBJ2-7; TRBD1 might be the D (5 bases). This CDR3 comprises 14 residues. Trimming took off 4 bases at V and 3 bases at J, with 13 bases between the two ends. The germline gives CDR1 MGHDK, CDR2 SYGVNS. CDR3 amino acids: CASSAGQGVYEQYF. The CDR3 DNA reads as TGTGCCAGCAGTGCCGGTCAGGGCGTCTACGAGCAGTACTTC.